The 15 T cell receptor beta chains below come from one sample, sequenced in a study of molecular identifiers for immune sequencing clone quantification. Each CDR3 protein gets one entry after TCRdb re-called the PCR reads with MiXCR. The sample records a few hundred thousand distinct CDR3 sequences, roughly a quarter being singletons. The source material was naive CD8+ T cells from blood, with Jurkat cell RNA spiked in. The subset here: FACS-sorted CD8+CD4-CCR7+CD45RA+ naive T cells. These receptors came from a human donor in good health. Some libraries in this study had Jurkat cell RNA spiked in.

On this clonotype: A read error may explain this, as a much larger clone is one base away. The chain carries TRBV4-1 and TRBJ1-1, with D perhaps TRBD1 (6 bases). The germline CDR1 and CDR2 sequences are MGHRA and YSYEKL. The CDR3 extends over 13 amino acids. The DNA for the CDR3 is TGCGCCAGCAGCCAAGGGACAGATACTGAAGCTCTCTTT. Translation gives CASSQGTDTEALF.

In regard to this clonotype: A read error may be the cause here, since a much bigger clone is one base away. The chain uses TRBV29-1 and TRBJ2-3; D is uncertain. Germline-derived CDR1 and CDR2 are SQVTM and ANQGSEA. The CDR3 totals 13 residues. CDR3: CSVERPSIDTQYF. Written as DNA, the CDR3 is TGCAGCGTTGAAAGACCAAGCATAGATACGCAGTATTTT.

The chain combines TRBV7-9 with TRBJ2-3; 11 positions match TRBD2. The V gene end was trimmed by 4 bases and the J gene end by 2 bases; junction bases not matched to a gene: 26. The CDR3 length is 23 residues. CDR1 SEHNR and CDR2 FQNEAQ come from the germline V gene (reference sequence). The CDR3 reads CASSSFFGGAGTSGWGLTDTQYF. The CDR3, as DNA: TGTGCCAGCAGCTCATTTTTCGGTGGCGCCGGGACTAGCGGTTGGGGCCTCACAGATACGCAGTATTTT.

This clonotype was found many times. The rearrangement joins TRBV4-3 to TRBJ2-2, with D perhaps TRBD1 (6 bases). The germline V gene encodes CDR1 LGHNA and CDR2 YSLEER. The CDR3 is 14 amino acids. V shed 8 bases and J shed 1 base, with 11 bases lying between them. CDR3 nucleotide sequence: TGCGCCAGCCAACTACAGGGGAACACCGGGGAGCTGTTTTTT. This gives the protein CASQLQGNTGELFF.

The sample holds a few counts of this clonotype. This sequence joins TRBV6-5 and TRBJ2-2, with no clear D. Trimming took off 10 bases at V and 1 base at J, with 7 bases between the two ends. The CDR3 has 12 amino acids. CDR1 is MNHEY, CDR2 SVGAGI, per germline. The CDR3 nucleotides read TGTGCCACCCACAGGAACACCGGGGAGCTGTTTTTT. Residues: CATHRNTGELFF.

This clonotype was observed at least ten times. This rearrangement joins TRBV14 to TRBJ2-5; unclear D gene. Trimming pared 1 base from V and 5 bases from J, leaving 8 bases between. Per the germline V gene, CDR1 is SGHDN and CDR2 is FVKESK. The CDR3 consists of 13 residues. CDR3 bases: TGTGCCAGCAGCCAAGTCCGCTTGGAGACCCAGTACTTC. Residues: CASSQVRLETQYF. The full variable domain, in which reference TRBV14 and TRBJ2-5 provide the parts outside the CDR3, is EAGVTQFPSHSVIEKGQTVTLRCDPISGHDNLYWYRRVMGKEIKFLLHFVKESKQDESGMPNNRFLAERTGGTYSTLKVQPAELEDSGVYFCASSQVRLETQYFGPGTRLLVL.

This clonotype was seen only a few times. Possible read error: a much larger clone is one base away. This chain uses TRBV5-1 with TRBJ2-2, with D unclear. Trimming cost V 2 bases and J 5 bases, with 4 bases left between them. The CDR3 sequence is 12 residues long. Germline assignment: CDR1 SGHRS and CDR2 YFSETQ. CDR3 coding DNA: TGCGCCAGCAGCTTCAGAACCGGGGAGCTGTTTTTT. Protein product: CASSFRTGELFF.

This clonotype came up many times. In DNA form, the CDR3 reads TGTGCCAGCAGCCCTGGCCTGGGAGAGAATGAGCAGTTCTTC. Translating gives CASSPGLGENEQFF. The rearrangement links TRBV7-9 to TRBJ2-1, with a possible D match to TRBD2 (5 bases). V lost 5 bases and J lost 7, with 15 bases in between. CDR3 length: 14 residues. Germline values: CDR1 SEHNR, CDR2 FQNEAQ (reference sequence). Full variable domain (remainder filled in from reference TRBV7-9 and TRBJ2-1): DTGVSQNPRHKITKRGQNVTFRCDPISEHNRLYWYRQTLGQGPEFLTYFQNEAQLEKSRLLSDRFSAERPKGSFSTLEIQRTEQGDSAMYLCASSPGLGENEQFFGPGTRLTVL.

This clonotype occurred a few times. The chain has TRBV10-3 and TRBJ2-2; D unresolved. Germline CDR1 is ENHRY and CDR2 is SYGVKD. The CDR3 runs 18 residues. The V and J ends lost 3 bases and 3 bases respectively, with 20 bases between them. The chain's CDR3 is CAISDPPDGSTDTGELFF. In nucleotides, the CDR3 is TGTGCCATCAGTGATCCCCCGGACGGTTCCACAGACACCGGGGAGCTGTTTTTT.

Ten or more counts support this clonotype. The chain couples TRBV27 to TRBJ1-6; D may be TRBD1 (5 bases). Germline values: CDR1 MNHEY, CDR2 SMNVEV (reference sequence). Trimming pared 3 bases from V and 6 bases from J, leaving 6 bases between. The CDR3 totals 13 residues. CDR3 region: CASSLQGNSPLHF. The CDR3, as DNA: TGTGCCAGCAGTTTGCAGGGTAATTCACCCCTCCACTTT.

About this clonotype itself: Just one base apart from a much larger clone, this may be a read error. J is TRBJ2-5 and V is TRBV7-2; unclear D gene. The V gene's germline CDR1 is SGHTA and CDR2 FQGNSA. The CDR3 consists of 14 residues. The CDR3 spells CACSSWEGRETQYF. DNA of the CDR3: TGTGCCTGCAGCTCGTGGGAAGGACGAGAGACCCAGTACTTC.

This clonotype was observed a few times. The chain couples TRBV6-1 to TRBJ2-3; D is unresolved. CDR3 length: 15 residues. V dropped 3 bases and J dropped 1 base, with 11 bases sitting between them. Germline CDR1 and CDR2: MNHNS and SASEGT. The CDR3 region is CASSELSLGTDTQYF. Written as DNA, the CDR3 is TGTGCCAGCAGTGAGTTAAGCCTGGGCACAGATACGCAGTATTTT.

With respect to this clonotype: Germline is not matched at one junction end, which may reflect a read error. The rearrangement uses TRBV2 and TRBJ2-7; no clear D. This CDR3 is 13 amino acids long. Germline values: CDR1 SNHLY, CDR2 FYNNEI. CDR3: CASSELVPYEQCF. As DNA, the CDR3 is TGTGCCAGCAGTGAGTTGGTACCCTACGAGCAGTGCTTC.

The chain uses TRBV7-8 and TRBJ1-1; weak D call: TRBD1 (5 bases). CDR3 length equals 17 residues. Germline assignment: CDR1 SGHVS and CDR2 FQNEAQ. Deletions cut 1 base from V and 3 bases from J, with 18 bases between. CDR3 in amino acids: CASSLGLGKAGHTEAFF. In DNA form, the CDR3 reads TGTGCCAGCAGCTTAGGGTTAGGAAAAGCAGGGCACACTGAAGCTTTCTTT.

V and J are TRBV4-1 and TRBJ1-1; 9 bases are a match to TRBD1. Per the germline V gene, CDR1 is MGHRA and CDR2 is YSYEKL. The length of the CDR3 is 16 residues. V lost 6 bases and J lost 3; bases outside the gene matches: 11. CDR3 sequence (DNA): TGCGCCAGCAGACCTACCCGGGGACAGGGTGACACTGAAGCTTTCTTT. Protein sequence: CASRPTRGQGDTEAFF.